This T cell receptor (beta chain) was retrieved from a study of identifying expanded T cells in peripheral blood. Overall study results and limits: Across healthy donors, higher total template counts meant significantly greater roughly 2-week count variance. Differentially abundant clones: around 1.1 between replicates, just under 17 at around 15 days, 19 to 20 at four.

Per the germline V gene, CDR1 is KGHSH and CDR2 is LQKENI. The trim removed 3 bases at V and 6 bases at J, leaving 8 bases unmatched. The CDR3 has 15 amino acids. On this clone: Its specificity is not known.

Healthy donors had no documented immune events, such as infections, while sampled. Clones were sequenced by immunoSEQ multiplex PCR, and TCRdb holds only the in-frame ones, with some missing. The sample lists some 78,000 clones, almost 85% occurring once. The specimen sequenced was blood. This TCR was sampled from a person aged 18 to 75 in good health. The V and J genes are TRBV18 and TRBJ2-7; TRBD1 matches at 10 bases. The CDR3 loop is CASSPGTGVLSEQYF. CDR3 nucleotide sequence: TGTGCCAGCTCACCCGGGACAGGGGTGCTGAGCGAGCAGTACTTC.